One and the same sample provided the 19 T cell receptor beta chains below, sequenced in a study of OX40 agonist ivuxolimab in advanced cancers. This table comes from immunoSEQ multiplex PCR, and its TCRdb copy is limited to in-frame clones, with some not included. The table shows approximately 80,000 clones, with around 90% occurring only once. The specimen comprised CD4+ or CD8+ T cells sorted from blood, sampled in a trial of the OX40 agonist ivuxolimab. Receptors originate from an adult with an advanced solid tumor such as melanoma, head and neck, liver or kidney cancer.

The chain carries TRBV19 and TRBJ2-6; 8 bases map to TRBD1. Germline CDR1 reads LNHDA; CDR2 reads SQIVND (reference sequence). J was trimmed by 4 bases and V by 4 bases; bases with no gene match: 3. The CDR3 consists of 15 residues. CDR3 sequence reads: CASSTTGAGANVLTF. CDR3 bases: TGTGCCAGTAGTACGACAGGGGCCGGGGCCAACGTCCTGACTTTC.

V gene TRBV27 combines with J gene TRBJ1-5; TRBD1 agrees at 8 bases. Trimming at V came to 6 bases and at J to 4 bases, leaving 5 bases not matched to a gene. Germline CDR1 MNHEY, CDR2 SMNVEV (reference sequence). This CDR3 is 14 amino acids long. CDR3: CASRQYRGNQPQHF. In nucleotides, the CDR3 is TGTGCCAGCAGGCAGTACAGGGGGAATCAGCCCCAGCATTTT.

This chain joins TRBV30 and TRBJ1-1; no reliable D call. Trimming left V 2 bases short and J 1 base short, with 11 bases between. Germline values: CDR1 GTSNPN, CDR2 SVGIG (reference sequence). The CDR3 extends over 14 amino acids. The CDR3 region has the DNA TGTGCCTGGAGTTTCTCGTTTGGGAACACTGAAGCTTTCTTT. This sequence encodes CAWSFSFGNTEAFF.

This clone appeared a single time. V is TRBV28 and J is TRBJ1-2; no reliable D call. The CDR3 has 12 residues. The ends were cut back, 3 bases at V and 3 bases at J, with 5 bases in the middle. The germline CDR1 and CDR2 sequences are MDHEN and SYDVKM. The CDR3: CASSFGYYGYTF. The DNA of the CDR3 is TGTGCCAGCAGTTTCGGGTACTATGGCTACACCTTC.

V is TRBV27 and J is TRBJ2-7, with D maybe TRBD2 (6 bases). V lost 5 bases, J lost 2 bases, and 13 bases lay in between. Germline CDR1 MNHEY, CDR2 SMNVEV (reference sequence). The CDR3 contains 14 residues. The CDR3 bases are TGTGCCAGCAGTGCTGAACGGGAGACCTACGAGCAGTACTTC. This gives the protein CASSAERETYEQYF.

The CDR3 DNA sequence: TGTGCCAGTAGTATAGTAGCGGGAGTAGGGACAGATACGCAGTATTTT. Protein product: CASSIVAGVGTDTQYF. The rearrangement joins TRBV19 to TRBJ2-3, with 9 bases matching TRBD2. There are 16 residues in the CDR3. Germline CDR1 LNHDA, CDR2 SQIVND (reference sequence). V was pared by 1 base and J by 3 bases, with 5 bases of the junction left unmatched.

Of note for this clone: Relative to the germline gene, one junction end is altered; a read error may explain this. The rearrangement joins TRBV7-2 to TRBJ2-6; 7 nucleotides agree with TRBD2. CDR1 is SGHTA and CDR2 is FQGNSA in the germline V gene. This CDR3 spans 15 amino acids. DNA of the CDR3: TGTGCCAGTAGCTCCTCTAGCGGCGGGGCCAACGTCCTGACTTTC. Translating gives CASSSSSGGANVLTF.

The rearrangement joins TRBV11-3 to TRBJ2-4; TRBD2 matches 12 bases. J gave up 9 bases and V 3 bases, and 9 bases lay outside the gene matches. Germline V CDR1 and CDR2: SGHNT, YENEEA. The CDR3 totals 16 residues. CDR3 bases: TGTGCCAGCAGCTTGGGACTAGCGGGCTCGAGGGGCATTCAGTACTTC. Its translation: CASSLGLAGSRGIQYF.

CDR3 sequence reads: CASSSRQGTETQYF. In DNA, the CDR3 is TGTGCCAGCAGTTCACGACAGGGCACGGAGACCCAGTACTTC. The chain uses TRBV28 and TRBJ2-5; 7 bases agree with TRBD1. The CDR3 contains 14 residues. With 4 bases clipped from V and 5 bases from J, the junction kept 7 bases outside the gene matches. Looked up from germline, CDR1 is MDHEN and CDR2 is SYDVKM. Full variable domain (remainder filled in from reference TRBV28 and TRBJ2-5): DVKVTQSSRYLVKRTGEKVFLECVQDMDHENMFWYRQDPGLGLRLIYFSYDVKMKEKGDIPEGYSVSREKKERFSLILESASTNQTSMYLCASSSRQGTETQYFGPGTRLLVL.

The chain joins TRBV10-3 to TRBJ2-2, with 9 bases aligning to TRBD1. The trim removed 4 bases at V and 0 bases at J, leaving 0 bases unmatched. Germline V gene data show CDR1 as ENHRY and CDR2 as SYGVKD. This CDR3 region has 15 residues. The CDR3 loop is CAISGTGANTGELFF. Written as DNA, the CDR3 is TGTGCCATCAGTGGGACAGGGGCGAACACCGGGGAGCTGTTTTTT.

The DNA for the CDR3 is TGCGCCAGCAGCTTGGGGGCGGACAGGGGGTTGTACGAGCAGTACTTC. It is translated as CASSLGADRGLYEQYF. The chain has TRBV5-1 and TRBJ2-7, with TRBD1 matching 10 bases. This CDR3 comprises 16 residues. V gave up 0 bases and J gave up 4 bases; unmatched junction bases: 7. Per the germline V gene, CDR1 is SGHRS and CDR2 is YFSETQ.

This clone was found once. The CDR3 sequence: CASSHLTGQGSYGYTF. The CDR3 nucleotides read TGTGCCAGCAGTCATCTGACGGGACAGGGGTCCTATGGCTACACCTTC. The chain joins TRBV7-2 to TRBJ1-2, with 10 bases lining up with TRBD1. J lost 4 bases, V lost 6 bases, and 11 bases had no gene match. The CDR3 extends over 16 amino acids. Germline V gene lookup returns CDR1 SGHTA and CDR2 FQGNSA. The variable domain in full, completed from reference TRBV7-2 and TRBJ1-2, reads GAGVSQSPSNKVTEKGKDVELRCDPISGHTALYWYRQSLGQGLEFLIYFQGNSAPDKSGLPSDRFSAERTGGSVSTLTIQRTQQEDSAVYLCASSHLTGQGSYGYTFGSGTRLTVV.

The V gene is TRBV29-1, the J gene TRBJ2-3, with 10 bases fitting TRBD2. Germline CDR1 is SQVTM and CDR2 is ANQGSEA. V shed 4 bases, J shed 4 bases, and the junction held 5 bases outside the gene matches. CDR3 length: 14 residues. DNA of the CDR3: TGCAGCGTTGGACTAGCGGGTGTCTCAGATACGCAGTATTTT. This sequence encodes CSVGLAGVSDTQYF.

This chain uses TRBV15 with TRBJ2-5; D not certain. CDR1 is LNHNV and CDR2 is YYDKDF in the germline V gene (reference sequence). CDR3 length: 16 residues. The V and J ends lost 7 bases and 4 bases respectively, with 22 bases between them. DNA of the CDR3: TGTGCCACCAAGCTCGACCTAGTTACTGGGGTAGAGACCCAGTACTTC. Residues: CATKLDLVTGVETQYF.

V is TRBV5-4 and J is TRBJ2-5, with 9 positions matching TRBD1. V gave up 4 bases and J gave up 3 bases; unmatched junction bases: 4. The CDR3 sequence is 14 residues long. Germline V lookup: CDR1 SGHNT, CDR2 YYREEE (reference sequence). The chain's CDR3 is CASSPWDREETQYF. CDR3 sequence (DNA): TGTGCCAGCAGCCCCTGGGACAGGGAAGAGACCCAGTACTTC. Full variable domain (outside the CDR3, taken from reference TRBV5-4 and TRBJ2-5): ETGVTQSPTHLIKTRGQQVTLRCSSQSGHNTVSWYQQALGQGPQFIFQYYREEENGRGNFPPRFSGLQFPNYSSELNVNALELDDSALYLCASSPWDREETQYFGPGTRLLVL.

The chain recombines TRBV10-3 with TRBJ2-7, with TRBD2 matching 7 bases. Germline-derived CDR1 and CDR2 are ENHRY and SYGVKD. This CDR3 has 15 amino acids. The trim removed 0 bases at V and 9 bases at J, leaving 11 bases unmatched. The CDR3 spells CAISESGGSVNVQYF. In DNA form, the CDR3 reads TGTGCCATCAGTGAGTCGGGCGGGAGTGTCAACGTGCAGTACTTC.

The V call is TRBV19, the J call TRBJ2-7; D is ambiguous. CDR3 length equals 14 residues. CDR1 and CDR2 from the germline V gene are LNHDA and SQIVND (reference sequence). V lost 3 bases and J lost 3, with 12 bases in between. The CDR3 DNA is TGTGCCAGTAGTATGGTCGCCAAGGTCTACGAGCAGTACTTC. It codes for CASSMVAKVYEQYF.

The V call is TRBV11-3, the J call TRBJ2-2; 8 nucleotides match TRBD2. Germline CDR1 and CDR2: SGHNT and YENEEA. V lost 2 bases and J lost 2; bases outside the gene matches: 4. CDR3 length: 16 amino acids. CDR3 in DNA: TGTGCCAGCAGCTTATTTAGCGGGGCCAACACCGGGGAGCTGTTTTTT. It translates to CASSLFSGANTGELFF.

J is TRBJ1-1 and V is TRBV5-1; D perhaps matches TRBD1 (6 bases). There are 13 residues in the CDR3. Germline V lookup: CDR1 SGHRS, CDR2 YFSETQ. Deletions cut 4 bases from V and 6 bases from J, with 13 bases between. DNA for the CDR3: TGCGCCAGCAGCGAACAGGGTCAGTCTGAAGCTTTCTTT. Translating gives CASSEQGQSEAFF.